This entry concerns a single T cell receptor (beta chain). The Seattle patients joined while their infection was active and were tracked longitudinally afterward. This sample is part of a study of blood T cell repertoires in COVID-19. This CDR3 contains 12 residues. Trimming took 4 bases from V and 3 from J, leaving 8 bases between them. Germline V gene sequence: CDR1 SGHRS, CDR2 YFSETQ. Source study methods: Amplification of reference gene primers was used by the study to estimate nucleated cell counts. The repertoire was sequenced with immunoSEQ multiplex PCR; TCRdb's copy has only in-frame clones and lacks some. The V and J calls and clone size come from that table; D and trimming were worked out from the DNA. Of 150,000 to 200,000 clones in the sample, around 83% were seen once.

The sample was peripheral blood. This clonotype originated in a woman between 65 and 79 years old with COVID-19, enrolled during active disease. The V and J genes are TRBV5-1 and TRBJ2-7, with no clear D. The DNA of the CDR3 is TGCGCCAGCAGCCCTAACTACTACGAGCAGTACTTC. It encodes CASSPNYYEQYF.